A single sample is the source of the 31 T cell receptor beta chains below, sequenced in a study of blood T cell repertoires in COVID-19. Only in-frame clones appear in the TCRdb table, and some are missing; sequencing was by immunoSEQ multiplex PCR. The sample shows about 200,000 clones, roughly nine tenths of them seen only once. Material for sequencing was peripheral blood. The receptors come from a woman between 70 and 85 years old with acute or convalescent COVID-19.

The chain links TRBV6-1 to TRBJ2-7; 7 nucleotides match TRBD1. Germline V CDR1 and CDR2: MNHNS, SASEGT. The V segment lost 1 base and the J segment 6 bases; nucleotides outside the gene matches: 3. The CDR3 is 13 amino acids. The CDR3 here is CASSEVQGFEQYF. The CDR3 DNA is TGTGCCAGCAGTGAAGTACAGGGGTTCGAGCAGTACTTC.

The chain links TRBV20-1 to TRBJ2-7; the match to TRBD2 covers 10 bases. The CDR3 runs 14 residues. After removal of 3 bases from V and 7 bases from J, the junction contained 9 bases not matched to a gene. Per germline, CDR1 DFQATT and CDR2 SNEGSKA (reference sequence). This chain's CDR3 is CSASSLAGAAEQYF. CDR3 DNA: TGCAGTGCTAGTTCCCTAGCGGGGGCCGCTGAGCAGTACTTC.

This chain joins TRBV28 and TRBJ2-7; D gene ambiguous. V lost 5 bases and J lost 4, with 12 bases in between. Germline loops: CDR1 MDHEN, CDR2 SYDVKM. The length of the CDR3 is 13 residues. CDR3 in DNA: TGTGCCAGCAGTCCCCCGGTTGGTTACGAGCAGTACTTC. Amino acid sequence: CASSPPVGYEQYF.

The chain is built from TRBV12-3 or TRBV12-4 and TRBJ1-2; no clear D gene. The ends were cut back, 3 bases at V and 9 bases at J, with 11 bases in the middle. This CDR3 is built from 12 residues. This CDR3 reads CASSFQVPRYTF. As DNA, the CDR3 is TGTGCCAGCAGTTTCCAGGTCCCACGCTACACCTTC.

The rearrangement links TRBV6-5 to TRBJ2-1; no reliable D call. The V gene lost 7 bases and the J gene lost 0 bases, with 10 bases spanning the gap. Germline V gives CDR1 MNHEY, CDR2 SVGAGI. The CDR3 totals 14 residues. In DNA, the CDR3 is TGTGCCAGCACGAAGCTTAGCTCCTACAATGAGCAGTTCTTC. Translating gives CASTKLSSYNEQFF.

This chain connects TRBV7-8 to TRBJ2-2; a possible D gene is TRBD1 (5 bases). V was cut by 6 bases and J by 2 bases, with 13 bases left in between. The V gene's germline CDR1 is SGHVS and CDR2 FQNEAQ. CDR3 length equals 15 residues. The CDR3: CASRLTRVNTGELFF. The CDR3 DNA sequence: TGTGCCAGCAGATTAACCAGGGTTAACACCGGGGAGCTGTTTTTT.

The chain employs TRBV28 and TRBJ1-2; the D gene is possibly TRBD1 (6 bases). Trimming cost V 5 bases and J 7 bases, with 26 bases left between them. This CDR3 contains 17 residues. CDR1 MDHEN and CDR2 SYDVKM come from the germline V gene. The CDR3 DNA reads TGTGCCAGCAGTCAACGCACAGGGTACGGAGGAATGAGTGGCTACACCTTC. Its protein product is CASSQRTGYGGMSGYTF.

This chain links TRBV24-1 with TRBJ1-4; D gene ambiguous. Trimming cost V 4 bases and J 5 bases, with 13 bases left between them. There are 15 residues in the CDR3. CDR1 is KGHDR, CDR2 SFDVKD, per germline. The CDR3 coding sequence is TGTGCCACCAGTGACTCGCGGGGATTGAATGAAAAACTGTTTTTT. This encodes CATSDSRGLNEKLFF.

This chain uses TRBV19 with TRBJ1-2; the D gene is possibly TRBD1 (5 bases). Between the trimmed V and J ends, which lost 4 bases and 4 bases, there was a span of 10 bases. From germline, CDR1 is LNHDA and CDR2 SQIVND (reference sequence). The CDR3 is made up of 13 amino acids. This CDR3 is CASSTDSVYGYTF. Here the CDR3 DNA reads TGTGCCAGTAGTACTGACAGCGTCTATGGCTACACCTTC.

To note about this clone: The junction shows a germline mismatch at one end, possibly a read error. The CDR3 sequence is CATRRGSNAEAFF. The CDR3 region has the DNA TGTGCCACCAGAAGGGGTTCGAACGCTGAAGCTTTCTTT. This chain connects TRBV24-1 to TRBJ1-1; tentatively, D is TRBD1 (5 bases). This CDR3 has 13 residues. In germline, CDR1 is KGHDR, CDR2 SFDVKD.

The chain uses TRBV5-1 and TRBJ2-3; the match to TRBD2 covers 8 bases. Trimming at V came to 4 bases and at J to 4 bases, leaving 11 bases not matched to a gene. Germline assignment: CDR1 SGHRS and CDR2 YFSETQ. The CDR3 contains 16 residues. The CDR3 DNA reads TGCGCCAGCAGCCTAACTAGCGGAGGGGGTCCAGATACGCAGTATTTT. Translation gives CASSLTSGGGPDTQYF.

This clone was detected only once. The V call is TRBV6-5, the J call TRBJ1-5, with D possibly matching TRBD1 (5 bases). Germline CDR1 MNHEY, CDR2 SVGAGI. The ends were cut back, 7 bases at V and 4 bases at J, with 11 bases in the middle. This CDR3 comprises 13 residues. Here the CDR3 reads CASKGQENQPQHF. The DNA for the CDR3 is TGTGCCAGCAAGGGGCAGGAAAATCAGCCCCAGCATTTT.

Notes on this clone: The junction differs from germline at one of its ends, possibly a read error. The genes are TRBV18 and TRBJ2-5, with D possibly being TRBD1 (6 bases). The CDR3 contains 14 residues. Germline V lookup: CDR1 KGHSH, CDR2 LQKENI. The CDR3 bases are TGTGCCAGCTCACCAGGACAGCGACAAGAGATCCAGTACTTC. It yields the protein CASSPGQRQEIQYF.

The V call is TRBV7-2, the J call TRBJ2-1, with 7 bases matching TRBD1. The CDR3 has 13 amino acids. Germline CDR1 and CDR2: SGHTA and FQGNSA. V lost 6 bases to trimming and J lost 8 bases; unmatched junction nucleotides: 7. CDR3 DNA sequence: TGTGCCAGCAGACGACAGGGTTTAGATGAGCAGTTCTTC. Amino acids: CASRRQGLDEQFF.

V and J are TRBV6-2 or TRBV6-3 and TRBJ2-6; TRBD2 agrees at 7 bases. Germline V gives CDR1 MNHEY, CDR2 SVGEGT. The junction had 8 bases not matched to a gene; V was cut back by 2 bases and J by 1 base. The CDR3 covers 18 residues. CDR3 sequence (DNA): TGTGCCAGCAGTTACGATCTAACAGCGGGGTCTGGGGCCAACGTCCTGACTTTC. Protein: CASSYDLTAGSGANVLTF.

The chain uses TRBV3-1 (or the pseudogene TRBV3-2) and TRBJ2-7; weak D call: TRBD2 (5 bases). Germline CDR1 reads LGHDT; CDR2 reads YNNKEL (reference sequence). CDR3 length: 13 residues. Trimming took off 0 bases at V and 6 bases at J, with 9 bases between the two ends. The CDR3 loop is CASSQDTEGEQYF. CDR3 sequence (DNA): TGTGCCAGCAGCCAAGACACCGAGGGCGAGCAGTACTTC.

This sequence joins TRBV2 and TRBJ1-1; 10 bases fit TRBD1. Germline V gene lookup returns CDR1 SNHLY and CDR2 FYNNEI. The trim removed 6 bases at V and 0 bases at J, leaving 7 bases unmatched. This CDR3 region has 16 residues. The CDR3 sequence is CASSWDRGGMNTEAFF. The CDR3 region has the DNA TGTGCCAGCAGCTGGGACAGGGGAGGAATGAACACTGAAGCTTTCTTT.

This chain uses TRBV5-6 with TRBJ2-1; D is unresolved. The CDR3 sequence is 17 residues long. Trimming removed 6 bases at V and 0 bases at J, with 19 bases between. Looked up from germline, CDR1 is SGHDT and CDR2 is YYEEEE. The CDR3 is CASTKRPLSRSYNEQFF. The CDR3 region has the DNA TGTGCCAGCACAAAGCGCCCATTGTCCCGCTCCTACAATGAGCAGTTCTTC.

The genes are TRBV3-1 (or the pseudogene TRBV3-2) and TRBJ2-7; D call uncertain. The CDR3 has 13 residues. Trimming took off 3 bases at V and 5 bases at J, with 11 bases between the two ends. Germline CDR1 is LGHDT and CDR2 is YNNKEL (reference sequence). The CDR3 DNA reads as TGTGCCAGCAGCCACCCGCAGGTAAACGAGCAGTACTTC. This gives the protein CASSHPQVNEQYF.

The rearrangement uses TRBV18 and TRBJ2-5; D uncertain. Germline-derived CDR1 and CDR2 are KGHSH and LQKENI. V lost 2 bases and J lost 3, with 7 bases in between. The CDR3 runs 13 residues. The CDR3 loop reads CASSPIAKETQYF. The CDR3 DNA reads TGTGCCAGCTCACCAATTGCTAAAGAGACCCAGTACTTC.

The rearrangement links TRBV28 to TRBJ2-7; 7 bases agree with TRBD1. Germline values: CDR1 MDHEN, CDR2 SYDVKM. Trimming cost V 5 bases and J 9 bases; bases outside gene matches: 16. The CDR3 loop spans 15 amino acids. The CDR3 DNA is TGTGCCAGCAGTGCACAGGGGCTCTCCAATTTCGGGCAGTACTTC. Amino acids: CASSAQGLSNFGQYF.

The chain has TRBV18 and TRBJ1-1; unclear D gene. Trimming shortened V by 2 bases and J by 8 bases, and 9 bases separated the two germline ends. In germline, CDR1 is KGHSH, CDR2 LQKENI. The CDR3 extends over 12 amino acids. The DNA of the CDR3 is TGTGCCAGCTCACCAGCGGCAGTCGAAGCTTTCTTT. This gives the protein CASSPAAVEAFF.

The V call is TRBV6-2 or TRBV6-3, the J call TRBJ2-1; maybe TRBD2 (6 bases). The CDR3 sequence is 15 residues long. Germline V gene sequence: CDR1 MNHEY, CDR2 SVGEGT. V gave up 4 bases and J gave up 8 bases, with 18 bases separating them. The CDR3 DNA reads as TGTGCCAGCAGTTTCCCGCCGGGGGTCAAGCATGAGCAGTTCTTC. This translates into CASSFPPGVKHEQFF.

The V and J genes are TRBV5-8 and TRBJ1-3, with 9 bases aligning to TRBD1. With V trimmed by 1 base and J by 0 bases, 11 bases remained unmatched. This CDR3 has 19 residues. CDR1 and CDR2 from the germline V gene are SGHTS and YDEGEE. CDR3 nucleotides: TGTGCCAGCAGCTTGTTCACCGGGACAGGGACCATCTCTGGAAACACCATATATTTT. Translated: CASSLFTGTGTISGNTIYF.

The chain recombines TRBV7-8 with TRBJ2-1; D gene uncertain. Trimming shortened V by 1 base and J by 0 bases, and 13 bases separated the two germline ends. This CDR3 is built from 17 residues. The germline CDR1 and CDR2 sequences are SGHVS and FQNEAQ. The CDR3 is CASSLVGRLNSYNEQFF. In DNA form, the CDR3 reads TGTGCCAGCAGCTTAGTAGGTAGACTGAACTCCTACAATGAGCAGTTCTTC.

This chain links TRBV11-2 with TRBJ2-1; TRBD2 matches at 7 bases. Losses at the gene ends were 6 bases for V and 1 base for J; bases not matched to a gene: 9. Germline V gene data show CDR1 as SGHAT and CDR2 as FQNNGV. This CDR3 contains 16 residues. The CDR3 here is CASSHRSGISYNEQFF. The CDR3 region has the DNA TGTGCCAGCAGTCACCGCAGCGGGATATCCTACAATGAGCAGTTCTTC.

V usage is TRBV5-1 and J usage is TRBJ2-2; the match to TRBD2 covers 10 bases. The CDR3 extends over 16 amino acids. V shed 1 base and J 0 bases; nucleotides not matched to a gene: 0. Germline CDR1 SGHRS, CDR2 YFSETQ. The CDR3 DNA is TGCGCCAGCAGCTTGAGCGGGGGGGCGAACACCGGGGAGCTGTTTTTT. Protein sequence: CASSLSGGANTGELFF.

The chain couples TRBV19 to TRBJ1-2; D unresolved. V lost 3 bases to trimming and J lost 0 bases, with 17 bases between them. The CDR3 spans 17 residues. Germline CDR1 LNHDA, CDR2 SQIVND (reference sequence). The CDR3 spells CASSIFRSTSSNYGYTF. As DNA, the CDR3 is TGTGCCAGTAGTATTTTTCGGTCGACATCCTCTAACTATGGCTACACCTTC.

This clone was picked up one time. At the DNA level, this CDR3 is encoded by other sequences in the same sample as well. The CDR3 is CASSQNLVTEAFF. The CDR3 DNA follows: TGTGCCAGCAGCCAAAACTTAGTCACTGAAGCTTTCTTT. V and J are TRBV14 and TRBJ1-1; D gene uncertain. Trimming cost V 2 bases and J 4 bases, with 8 bases left between them. There are 13 residues in the CDR3. CDR1 SGHDN and CDR2 FVKESK come from the germline V gene.

The chain uses TRBV4-2 and TRBJ1-1; possibly TRBD1 for D (5 bases). The CDR3 sequence is 14 residues long. V lost 4 bases to trimming and J lost 4 bases, with 13 bases between them. Per germline, CDR1 LGHNA and CDR2 YNFKEQ. CDR3 sequence: CASSPERGGTEAFF. The CDR3 region has the DNA TGTGCCAGCAGCCCAGAAAGGGGTGGCACTGAAGCTTTCTTT.

This clone was observed a few times. This sample also contains other DNA sequences that code for the same CDR3. The rearrangement uses TRBV5-1 and TRBJ1-4; 10 bases are shared with TRBD1. There are 15 residues in the CDR3. The germline V gene has CDR1 SGHRS and CDR2 YFSETQ. Trimming took 4 bases from V and 6 from J; bases not matched to a gene: 6. CDR3 amino acids: CASSGTGTGDEKLFF. DNA for the CDR3: TGCGCCAGCAGCGGTACCGGGACAGGGGATGAAAAACTGTTTTTT.